What follows is one TCR beta chain and its context. Its specificity is not known. This entry belongs to a study of blood T cells in healthy people across ages. Each donor had around 10 milliliters of peripheral blood drawn. The CDR3 consists of 15 residues. The V segment lost 8 bases and the J segment 1 base; nucleotides outside the gene matches: 7. Germline CDR1 SNHLY, CDR2 FYNNEI. General study findings and limits: Among T cells, TCR beta diversity per million cells dropped roughly linearly as age rose. Diversity figures derived from one million T cells were judged to underestimate the true value.

The authors ran a second PCR of about 6 to 11 cycles using a sample-barcoded 5' primer and a J-beta primer mix. Each cDNA molecule, via a template-switch adaptor with 12 random nucleotides, was tagged. Each CDR3 protein gets one entry after TCRdb re-called the 5' RACE reads with MiXCR. The table includes fewer than 2 million distinct CDR3 sequences, roughly two fifths detected once. This clonotype was sampled from a human donor in good health. Sequencing was performed on blood. The rearrangement links TRBV2 to TRBJ2-3; 9 nucleotides match TRBD2. CDR3 nucleotides: TGTGCCAGCTGCGGGGGGGGGTTTGGCACAGATACGCAGTATTTT. Translation: CASCGGGFGTDTQYF.